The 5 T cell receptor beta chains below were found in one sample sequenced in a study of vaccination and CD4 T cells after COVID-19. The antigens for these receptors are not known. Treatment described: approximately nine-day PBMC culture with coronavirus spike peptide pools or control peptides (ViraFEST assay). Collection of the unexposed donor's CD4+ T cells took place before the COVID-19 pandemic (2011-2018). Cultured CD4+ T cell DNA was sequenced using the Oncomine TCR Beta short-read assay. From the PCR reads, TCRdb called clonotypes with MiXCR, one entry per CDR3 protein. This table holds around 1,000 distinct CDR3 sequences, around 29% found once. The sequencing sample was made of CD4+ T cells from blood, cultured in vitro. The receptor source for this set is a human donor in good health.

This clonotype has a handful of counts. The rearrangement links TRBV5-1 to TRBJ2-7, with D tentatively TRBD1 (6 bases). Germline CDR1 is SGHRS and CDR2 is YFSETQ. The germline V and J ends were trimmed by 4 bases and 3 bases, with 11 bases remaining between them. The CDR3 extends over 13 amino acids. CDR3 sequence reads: CASSQGTIYEQYF. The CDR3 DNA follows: TGCGCCAGCAGCCAAGGGACAATCTACGAGCAGTACTTC.

CDR3 amino acids: CASSPSEGGYGETQYF. DNA of the CDR3: TGTGCCAGCAGCCCTTCGGAGGGGGGCTACGGCGAGACCCAGTACTTC. The chain joins TRBV3-1 to TRBJ2-5; D may match TRBD1 or TRBD2 (6 bases each). The CDR3 sequence is 16 residues long. V dropped 4 bases and J dropped 5 bases, with 20 bases sitting between them. Per germline, CDR1 LGHDT and CDR2 YNNKEL (reference sequence).

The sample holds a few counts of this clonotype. In DNA, the CDR3 is TGCAGTGCTAACCTTGACAGCTACAATGAGCAGTTCTTC. Its protein product is CSANLDSYNEQFF. This chain links TRBV20-1 with TRBJ2-1, with D maybe TRBD1 (5 bases). This CDR3 is 13 amino acids long. V was clipped by 4 bases and J by 3 bases, with 10 bases between them. The germline V gene encodes CDR1 DFQATT and CDR2 SNEGSKA (reference sequence).

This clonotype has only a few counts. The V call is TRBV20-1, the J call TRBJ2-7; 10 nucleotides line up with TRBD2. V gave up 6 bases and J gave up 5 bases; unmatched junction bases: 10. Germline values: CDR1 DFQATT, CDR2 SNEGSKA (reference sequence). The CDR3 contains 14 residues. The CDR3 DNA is TGCAGTGCGACGGAACTAGCGGGACACCACGAGCAGTACTTC. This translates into CSATELAGHHEQYF.

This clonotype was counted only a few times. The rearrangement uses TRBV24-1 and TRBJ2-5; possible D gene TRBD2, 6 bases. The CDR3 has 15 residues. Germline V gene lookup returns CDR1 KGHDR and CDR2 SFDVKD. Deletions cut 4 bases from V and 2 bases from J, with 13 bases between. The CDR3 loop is CATSDSMGTQETQYF. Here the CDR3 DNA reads TGTGCCACCAGTGACTCGATGGGGACTCAAGAGACCCAGTACTTC.